This T cell receptor beta chain is drawn from a study of T cell repertoires in cytomegalovirus infection. This clonotype was detected many times. In TCRdb, the reads were re-called with MiXCR into one record per CDR3 protein. The table shows about 180,000 distinct CDR3 sequences, with 14% occurring only once. V lost 3 bases, J lost 2 bases, and 18 bases lay in between. Germline CDR1 MDHEN, CDR2 SYDVKM. CDR3 size: 17 residues. Sequences were obtained from PBMCs. The clonotype comes from a human donor in good health (CMV status not recorded). Some clones in this sample may be carry-over from other donors' samples. This chain joins TRBV28 and TRBJ2-3; unclear D gene. The CDR3 loop reads CASSFDRTSRFTDTQYF. The CDR3 DNA reads as TGTGCCAGCAGTTTCGATAGGACCAGCCGTTTCACAGATACGCAGTATTTT. The variable domain in full, completed from reference TRBV28 and TRBJ2-3, reads DVKVTQSSRYLVKRTGEKVFLECVQDMDHENMFWYRQDPGLGLRLIYFSYDVKMKEKGDIPEGYSVSREKKERFSLILESASTNQTSMYLCASSFDRTSRFTDTQYFGPGTRLTVL.